These T cell receptor beta chains were read from a single sample in a study of regulatory T cells in long-lasting Graves disease. MiXCR, run by TCRdb on the multiplex PCR reads, gives a single entry per CDR3 protein. The table lists almost 450,000 distinct CDR3 sequences, about a sixth of them singletons. In addition, the sample was reused for a study of T cells in Graves' hyperthyroidism and ophthalmopathy.

The source material was peripheral blood mononuclear cells (PBMCs), sampled at new diagnosis, from a patient treated with antithyroid drugs. The receptors stem from a woman in her twenties or thirties with Graves disease. Both conserved end residues are part of each CDR3. Each record gives: CDR3 DNA, CDR3 protein, clone size, V gene, D gene, J gene. D genes are given only for firm matches. The size field is filled for only some rows; it gives once, few, many or a size class.

cdr3_nt: TGTGCCAGCAGTTACTTACAGGGTGGGGCCTACGAGCAGTACTTC
cdr3_aa: CASSYLQGGAYEQYF
clone_size: few
v_call: TRBV6-2/TRBV6-3
d_call: NA
j_call: TRBJ2-7

cdr3_nt: TGTGCCAGCAGCCCCGACAGGGCGAACACTGAAGCTTTCTTT
cdr3_aa: CASSPDRANTEAFF
clone_size: many
v_call: TRBV2
d_call: TRBD1
j_call: TRBJ1-1

cdr3_nt: TGCAGCGTTGAAGTGGGAGCCCAAGAGACCCAGTACTTC
cdr3_aa: CSVEVGAQETQYF
clone_size: many
v_call: TRBV29-1
d_call: NA
j_call: TRBJ2-5

cdr3_nt: TGTGCCAGCTCACCGGAGACAGGGGACGATGAGCAGTTCTTC
cdr3_aa: CASSPETGDDEQFF
clone_size: many
v_call: TRBV18
d_call: TRBD1
j_call: TRBJ2-1

cdr3_nt: TGTGCCAGCAGGGACCAGGGTGGTTCTGAGACCCAGTACTTC
cdr3_aa: CASRDQGGSETQYF
clone_size: NA
v_call: TRBV6-1
d_call: NA
j_call: TRBJ2-5

cdr3_nt: TGTGCCAGCAAGTCCCGCCGGGAAGCCAAAAACATTCAGTACTTC
cdr3_aa: CASKSRREAKNIQYF
clone_size: many
v_call: TRBV28
d_call: NA
j_call: TRBJ2-4

cdr3_nt: TGTGCCAGCAGCGGGGTAGCGCGAGCCTACGAGCAGTACTTC
cdr3_aa: CASSGVARAYEQYF
clone_size: few
v_call: TRBV7-2
d_call: NA
j_call: TRBJ2-7

cdr3_nt: TGCAGTGCTAGTCTAGCGGGAGCCCACGAGCAGTACTTC
cdr3_aa: CSASLAGAHEQYF
clone_size: many
v_call: TRBV20-1
d_call: TRBD2
j_call: TRBJ2-7

cdr3_nt: TGTGCCAGCAGTTACCTAGCGGGAAGCCTTAGAGGAGATACGCAGTATTTT
cdr3_aa: CASSYLAGSLRGDTQYF
clone_size: few
v_call: TRBV6-5
d_call: TRBD2
j_call: TRBJ2-3

cdr3_nt: TGTGCCCGCACCACCCGGGACTATCTTGAAAAACTGTTTTTT
cdr3_aa: CARTTRDYLEKLFF
clone_size: NA
v_call: TRBV12-3/TRBV12-4
d_call: NA
j_call: TRBJ1-4

cdr3_nt: TGTGCCAGCAGCGTAGCTGGACTAGAATCTTATACGCAGTATTTT
cdr3_aa: CASSVAGLESYTQYF
clone_size: NA
v_call: TRBV9
d_call: TRBD2
j_call: TRBJ2-3

cdr3_nt: TGCGCCAGCAGCCAAGAAGCGGGGGGCGGCACAGATACGCAGTATTTT
cdr3_aa: CASSQEAGGGTDTQYF
clone_size: many
v_call: TRBV4-1
d_call: TRBD2
j_call: TRBJ2-3

cdr3_nt: TGTGCCAGCAGTTTCGATTACAGGGAAATTGGGCATGAGCAGTTCTTC
cdr3_aa: CASSFDYREIGHEQFF
clone_size: many
v_call: TRBV28
d_call: NA
j_call: TRBJ2-1

cdr3_nt: TGTGCCAGCAGGGCGGATTGGCAGAGACACACAGATACGCAGTATTTT
cdr3_aa: CASRADWQRHTDTQYF
clone_size: many
v_call: TRBV6-1
d_call: NA
j_call: TRBJ2-3

cdr3_nt: TGTGCCAGCAGCCCCGGGAAGGGGAGGTCCGGGGAGCTGTTTTTT
cdr3_aa: CASSPGKGRSGELFF
clone_size: many
v_call: TRBV3-1
d_call: NA
j_call: TRBJ2-2

cdr3_nt: TGCGCCAGCAGCCGGCTGACAGACTCCTACGAGCAGTACTTC
cdr3_aa: CASSRLTDSYEQYF
clone_size: few
v_call: TRBV5-1
d_call: NA
j_call: TRBJ2-7

cdr3_nt: TGTGCCAGCAGCCAAGATTGGGGGGCGGCGGAAAAACTGTTTTTT
cdr3_aa: CASSQDWGAAEKLFF
clone_size: many
v_call: TRBV3-1
d_call: NA
j_call: TRBJ1-4

cdr3_nt: TGTGCCAGCAGTTTTCCAGCGAACACCGGGGAGCTGTTTTTT
cdr3_aa: CASSFPANTGELFF
clone_size: many
v_call: TRBV28
d_call: NA
j_call: TRBJ2-2

cdr3_nt: TGTGCCAGCAGCCCGCGACAGGGGGCATACGAGCAGTACTTC
cdr3_aa: CASSPRQGAYEQYF
clone_size: many
v_call: TRBV11-3
d_call: TRBD1
j_call: TRBJ2-7

cdr3_nt: TGTGCCAGCAGCCCGTCCGGGACCCCGACCTACAATGAGCAGTTCTTC
cdr3_aa: CASSPSGTPTYNEQFF
clone_size: NA
v_call: TRBV5-6
d_call: NA
j_call: TRBJ2-1

cdr3_nt: TGTGCCACCAAGGATTCCAGGGGGCTTTCTGAAGCTTTCTTT
cdr3_aa: CATKDSRGLSEAFF
clone_size: many
v_call: TRBV15
d_call: TRBD1
j_call: TRBJ1-1

cdr3_nt: TGTGCCAGCAGCCCGCCCTCGGGCTATGGCTACACCTTC
cdr3_aa: CASSPPSGYGYTF
clone_size: NA
v_call: TRBV7-9
d_call: NA
j_call: TRBJ1-2

cdr3_nt: TGCAGTGCTATCAGGGATTCTGGGGCCAACGTCCTGACTTTC
cdr3_aa: CSAIRDSGANVLTF
clone_size: NA
v_call: TRBV20-1
d_call: NA
j_call: TRBJ2-6

cdr3_nt: TGTGCCAGCAGCCTCGCTCGTTCGAACTATGGCTACACCTTC
cdr3_aa: CASSLARSNYGYTF
clone_size: many
v_call: TRBV3-1
d_call: NA
j_call: TRBJ1-2

cdr3_nt: TGTGCCAGCAGTGAGCCGGGACAGGGGAACTATGGCTACACCTTC
cdr3_aa: CASSEPGQGNYGYTF
clone_size: many
v_call: TRBV28
d_call: TRBD1
j_call: TRBJ1-2

cdr3_nt: TGTGCCAGCAGCTTATCAGAGGCAGAGACCCAGTACTTC
cdr3_aa: CASSLSEAETQYF
clone_size: many
v_call: TRBV11-2
d_call: NA
j_call: TRBJ2-5

cdr3_nt: TGCGCCAGCAGCCCCCAACCCGGGACAGGGCTCTCCTACGAGCAGTACTTC
cdr3_aa: CASSPQPGTGLSYEQYF
clone_size: NA
v_call: TRBV5-1
d_call: TRBD1
j_call: TRBJ2-7

cdr3_nt: TGCGCCAGCAGCCAAGAAAATCACGGGGAGCTGTTTTTT
cdr3_aa: CASSQENHGELFF
clone_size: NA
v_call: TRBV4-1
d_call: NA
j_call: TRBJ2-2

cdr3_nt: TGTGCCAGCAGCCCAAAGACAGGGATCATTCGCTACACCTTC
cdr3_aa: CASSPKTGIIRYTF
clone_size: NA
v_call: TRBV7-9
d_call: TRBD1
j_call: TRBJ1-2

cdr3_nt: TGCAGTGCCCGGGACAGGGGGCCGCGAAGAGAGACCCAGTACTTC
cdr3_aa: CSARDRGPRRETQYF
clone_size: many
v_call: TRBV20-1
d_call: TRBD1
j_call: TRBJ2-5

cdr3_nt: TGTGCCAGCAAATACCGCTACGAGCAGTACTTC
cdr3_aa: CASKYRYEQYF
clone_size: many
v_call: TRBV27
d_call: NA
j_call: TRBJ2-7

cdr3_nt: TGTGCCAGCAGTTTATCAGGGGCGAATCAGCCCCAGCATTTT
cdr3_aa: CASSLSGANQPQHF
clone_size: NA
v_call: TRBV12-3/TRBV12-4
d_call: NA
j_call: TRBJ1-5

cdr3_nt: TGTGCCAGCAGCCACCGGGACAGGGCGGTATACGAGCAGTACTTC
cdr3_aa: CASSHRDRAVYEQYF
clone_size: many
v_call: TRBV3-1
d_call: TRBD1
j_call: TRBJ2-7

cdr3_nt: TGCAGTGCGCTAACAGGGGCGGGGGAGACCCAGTACTTC
cdr3_aa: CSALTGAGETQYF
clone_size: few
v_call: TRBV20-1
d_call: NA
j_call: TRBJ2-5

cdr3_nt: TGTGCCAGCAGCGCCCCTTTGACCCAACAGTATGGCTACACCTTC
cdr3_aa: CASSAPLTQQYGYTF
clone_size: few
v_call: TRBV9
d_call: NA
j_call: TRBJ1-2

cdr3_nt: TGTGCCAGCCCCCGGGGACGCGGCACCACAGATACGCAGTATTTT
cdr3_aa: CASPRGRGTTDTQYF
clone_size: many
v_call: TRBV2
d_call: NA
j_call: TRBJ2-3

cdr3_nt: TGTGCCAGCAGCCAGCCGTCTAGAGGAGGAGAGCAGTTCTTC
cdr3_aa: CASSQPSRGGEQFF
clone_size: many
v_call: TRBV3-1
d_call: NA
j_call: TRBJ2-1

cdr3_nt: TGTGCCTGGAGATTGGGGGGTTTCTTTTACAATGAGCAGTTCTTC
cdr3_aa: CAWRLGGFFYNEQFF
clone_size: many
v_call: TRBV30
d_call: NA
j_call: TRBJ2-1

cdr3_nt: TGCGCCAGCAGCCAAGCGGCCCGCGGTCACACTGAAGCTTTCTTT
cdr3_aa: CASSQAARGHTEAFF
clone_size: few
v_call: TRBV4-1
d_call: NA
j_call: TRBJ1-1

cdr3_nt: TGCAGTGCTAGAGACCAGACGGACAATGAGCAGTTCTTC
cdr3_aa: CSARDQTDNEQFF
clone_size: many
v_call: TRBV20-1
d_call: NA
j_call: TRBJ2-1